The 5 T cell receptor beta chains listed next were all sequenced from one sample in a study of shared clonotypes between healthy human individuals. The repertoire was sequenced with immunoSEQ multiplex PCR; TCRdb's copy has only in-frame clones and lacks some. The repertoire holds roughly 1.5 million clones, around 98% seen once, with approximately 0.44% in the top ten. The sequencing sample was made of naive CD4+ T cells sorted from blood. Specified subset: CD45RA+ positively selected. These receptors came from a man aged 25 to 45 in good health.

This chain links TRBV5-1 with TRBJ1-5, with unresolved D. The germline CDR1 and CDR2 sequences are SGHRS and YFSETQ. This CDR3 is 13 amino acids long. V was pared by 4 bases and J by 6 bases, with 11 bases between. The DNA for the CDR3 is TGCGCCAGCAGCCCGGGTGGAGGTCAGCCCCAGCATTTT. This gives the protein CASSPGGGQPQHF.

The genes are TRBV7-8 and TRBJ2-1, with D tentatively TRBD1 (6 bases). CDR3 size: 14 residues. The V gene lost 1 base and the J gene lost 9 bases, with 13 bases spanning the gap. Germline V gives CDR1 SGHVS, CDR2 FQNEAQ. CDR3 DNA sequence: TGTGCCAGCAGCTTAGTAGCAGGGGCGGGTGAGCAGTTCTTC. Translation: CASSLVAGAGEQFF.

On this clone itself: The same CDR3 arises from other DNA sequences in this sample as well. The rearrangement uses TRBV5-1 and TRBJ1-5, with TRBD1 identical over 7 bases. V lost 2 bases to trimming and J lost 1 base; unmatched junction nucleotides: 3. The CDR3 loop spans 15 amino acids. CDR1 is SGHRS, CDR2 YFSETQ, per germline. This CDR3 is CASSLTGVSNQPQHF. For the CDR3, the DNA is TGCGCCAGCAGCTTAACAGGGGTAAGCAATCAGCCCCAGCATTTT.

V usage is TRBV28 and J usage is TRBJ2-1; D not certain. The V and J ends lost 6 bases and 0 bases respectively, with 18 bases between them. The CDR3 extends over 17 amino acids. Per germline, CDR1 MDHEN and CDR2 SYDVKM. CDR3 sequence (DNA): TGTGCCAGCAGCTCCATTACGACTGGCGGCTCCTACAATGAGCAGTTCTTC. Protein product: CASSSITTGGSYNEQFF.

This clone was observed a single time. DNA for the CDR3: TGTGCCAGCAGTCGTAAGGGGTGGGACGGGGAGCTGTTTTTT. This translates into CASSRKGWDGELFF. The V and J genes are TRBV5-6 and TRBJ2-2; tentative D call: TRBD1 (5 bases). The CDR3 spans 14 residues. V was cut by 5 bases and J by 7 bases, with 15 bases left in between. The germline gives CDR1 SGHDT, CDR2 YYEEEE.